The 7 T cell receptor beta chains below all came from one sample that was sequenced in a study of response to subunit inactivated influenza vaccine. TCRdb reprocessed the RT-PCR reads with MiXCR, giving one entry per CDR3 protein. The sample yields some 640,000 distinct CDR3 sequences, around 13% seen once. This specimen consisted of PBMCs from blood, obtained approximately 15 days before vaccination. The receptor source for this set is a man aged 50-60 years who received an inactivated influenza vaccine.

The gene calls are TRBV5-4 and TRBJ2-2; 9 bases are a match to TRBD1. Germline trimming cut 3 bases from V and 7 bases from J; bases unmatched to any gene: 10. Germline values: CDR1 SGHNT, CDR2 YYREEE (reference sequence). CDR3 length: 16 residues. The CDR3 loop reads CASSSQGASGYGELFF. CDR3 DNA: TGTGCCAGCAGCTCACAGGGGGCGTCAGGATACGGGGAGCTGTTTTTT.

This clonotype appeared a few times. CDR3 DNA: TGCAGTGCTAGAGGCAGTGCTTTTAGCACAGATACGCAGTATTTT. Encoded protein: CSARGSAFSTDTQYF. The rearrangement links TRBV20-1 to TRBJ2-3, with D unclear. Per the germline V gene, CDR1 is DFQATT and CDR2 is SNEGSKA (reference sequence). V was clipped by 1 base and J by 0 bases, with 11 bases between them. The CDR3 runs 15 residues.

V is TRBV10-3 and J is TRBJ2-1, with D perhaps TRBD2 (6 bases). The germline V gene encodes CDR1 ENHRY and CDR2 SYGVKD. Deletions cut 7 bases from V and 6 bases from J, with 19 bases between. The CDR3 has 15 amino acids. In DNA form, the CDR3 reads TGTGCCATCACCCCGGGACTCGAGGGTCGCAATGAGCAGTTCTTC. This translates into CAITPGLEGRNEQFF.

This chain links TRBV4-1 with TRBJ2-7; D is ambiguous. CDR3 length equals 17 residues. Germline CDR1 is MGHRA and CDR2 is YSYEKL. V lost 4 bases and J 2 bases, leaving 21 bases between the germline ends. The CDR3 DNA follows: TGCGCCAGCAGCCCCCCCGGTTTGAGGCTCCGGCCCTACGAGCAGTACTTC. It is translated as CASSPPGLRLRPYEQYF.

This clonotype was detected only a few times. V gene TRBV7-3 combines with J gene TRBJ2-7, with 10 nucleotides matching TRBD2. The CDR3 has 16 amino acids. Germline trimming cut 4 bases from V and 5 bases from J; bases unmatched to any gene: 11. Germline CDR1 reads SGHTA; CDR2 reads FQGTGA. The chain's CDR3 is CASSSGLAVPRDEQYF. The CDR3 DNA is TGTGCCAGCAGCTCCGGACTAGCGGTCCCTCGGGACGAGCAGTACTTC.

This clonotype was seen a handful of times. This sequence joins TRBV28 and TRBJ2-1; possibly TRBD1 or TRBD2 for D (6 bases each). CDR1 MDHEN and CDR2 SYDVKM come from the germline V gene. The CDR3 is 14 residues long. The germline V and J ends were trimmed by 2 bases and 13 bases, with 18 bases remaining between them. For the CDR3, the DNA is TGTGCCAGCAGTTTAACTTCCTCGGGGGCGGGACAGTTCTTC. Protein sequence: CASSLTSSGAGQFF.

This clonotype was detected ten times or more. The chain recombines TRBV29-1 with TRBJ2-2; TRBD1 matches at 12 bases. V lost 8 bases, J lost 6 bases, and 7 bases stayed unmatched. The CDR3 runs 14 residues. Germline CDR1 reads SQVTM; CDR2 reads ANQGSEA. The CDR3 coding sequence is TGCAGCCCCTCCGGGACAGGGGGCGCCGGGGAGCTGTTTTTT. Protein sequence: CSPSGTGGAGELFF.